This section outlines one T cell receptor (beta chain) sequence together with its context. These data come from a study of blood T cell repertoires in COVID-19. Background on the study: The samples span acute and convalescent COVID-19 from the United States, Italy and Spain.

Trimming cost V 0 bases and J 6 bases, with 13 bases left between them. The germline V gene has CDR1 SGHRS and CDR2 YFSETQ. The CDR3 totals 14 residues. Original processing notes: Estimates of nucleated cell counts were drawn from the amplification of reference gene primers. Assay: immunoSEQ multiplex PCR; the TCRdb copy retains only in-frame clones and omits some. That table furnishes V, J and clone size, whereas the DNA furnished D and trimming. The sample has around 130,000 clones, 80% to 85% seen once. The receptor was derived from a man between 60 and 75 years old with acute or convalescent COVID-19. The sequenced material came from peripheral blood. The chain uses TRBV5-1 and TRBJ2-7; tentatively, D is TRBD1 (5 bases). CDR3 sequence (DNA): TGCGCCAGCAGCTTGGTTTCAGGGATGGTCGAGCAGTACTTC. Translating gives CASSLVSGMVEQYF.